Given below is one TCR beta chain in context. The record originates from a study of shared clonotypes between healthy human individuals. Clones were sequenced by immunoSEQ multiplex PCR, and TCRdb holds only the in-frame ones, with some missing. The table records more than 2,000,000 clones, roughly 93% of them present only once. The germline gives CDR1 SEHNR, CDR2 FQNEAQ (reference sequence). CDR3 length: 14 residues. J was trimmed by 12 bases and V by 0 bases; bases with no gene match: 7. The chain has TRBV7-9 and TRBJ2-7; TRBD2 matches at 11 bases. The origin of this receptor is a man between 18 and 29 years old in good health. Some clones in this sample may be carry-over from other donors' samples. Material for sequencing was naive CD4+ T cells from PBMCs. Subset noted: CD45RA+ positively selected. The CDR3 loop is CASSLAPTSGILYF. DNA of the CDR3: TGTGCCAGCAGCTTAGCACCGACTAGCGGGATCCTGTACTTC.